This TCR beta chain was sequenced in a study of OX40 agonist ivuxolimab in advanced cancers. Study background: Aged roughly 23 to 80 with a mean of roughly 65 years, they were 82.7% male.

CDR3 length: 16 amino acids. Germline CDR1 and CDR2: SGHKS and YYEKEE (reference sequence). J lost 4 bases, V lost 2 bases, and 8 bases had no gene match. A note on this clone: Antigen: not known.

Sequenced by immunoSEQ multiplex PCR; TCRdb stores in-frame clones only, minus some. In the table there are 25,000 or so clones, around four fifths of which are singletons. General study points: Among the lowest peripheral clonal expansion occurred in 0.1-3.0 mg/kg partial responders. Relative to CD4+ cells, CD8+ T cells on average had more expanded clones.

V gene TRBV5-5 combines with J gene TRBJ1-5, with 8 nucleotides matching TRBD1. This TCR derives from an adult with an advanced solid tumor such as melanoma, head and neck, liver or kidney cancer. The sample in question was CD4+ or CD8+ T cells sorted from blood, obtained in a trial of the OX40 agonist ivuxolimab. The CDR3 region is CASSFGSTGGNQPQHF. The CDR3 DNA follows: TGTGCCAGCAGCTTCGGGTCAACAGGGGGAAATCAGCCCCAGCATTTT.